This TCR beta chain was sequenced during a study of blood T cell repertoires in COVID-19. Study-level background: COVID-19 samples from acute and convalescent phases originated in the United States, Italy and Spain. PBMCs, B-cell-depleted T cells, or T cells were the source of the cDNA or gDNA that made up the material.

Those who participated ranged in age from roughly 18 to 100 years and resided in about 24 US areas. Grouping used clinical history reported by participants in a survey and questionnaire. Looked up from germline, CDR1 is SGHNT and CDR2 is YYREEE (reference sequence). The CDR3 loop spans 13 amino acids. V was clipped by 7 bases and J by 8 bases; unmatched bases: 4. Sequenced by immunoSEQ multiplex PCR; TCRdb stores in-frame clones only, minus some. This sample carries fewer than 350,000 clones, more than 75% of them seen once, and the ten largest clones take around 2%. Sequencing was done on a sample of PBMCs or T cells enriched from blood (not recorded which). This chain uses TRBV5-4 with TRBJ2-1, with 12 bases aligning to TRBD2. The receptor was isolated from a woman between 55 and 75 years old in a cohort exposed to, infected with or recovered from COVID-19 (not recorded which). The CDR3 region has the DNA TGTGCCAGCGGACTAGCGGGACTCGATGAGCAGTTCTTC. This encodes CASGLAGLDEQFF.